The present entry profiles one T cell receptor beta chain with its context. Its antigen is as yet unknown. This entry is derived from a study of STAT5B mutations in CD4+ large granular lymphocyte leukemia. Buffy coats from healthy blood donors served as controls. The survey-level immunoSEQ assay was used. The assay was immunoSEQ multiplex PCR, and TCRdb's table has in-frame clones only and misses some. The sample carries some 21,000 clones, approximately 81% recorded once. The CDR3 has 13 residues. CDR1 is SGHNT, CDR2 YENEEA, per germline. Deletions cut 5 bases from V and 4 bases from J, with 11 bases between. Study outcomes and limitations: Around 25% of private leukemic clonotypes occurred rarely in other patients' non-leukemic repertoires. Without putative leukemic clones, patient CD4-sorted repertoires remained more clonal than healthy CD4+ repertoires.

The sequence was collected from a human donor in good health. This chain links TRBV11-3 with TRBJ1-2; D gene uncertain. The material sequenced was CD4+ T cells from blood buffy coats. CDR3 loop: CASSPSTGYGYTF. The CDR3 nucleotides read TGTGCCAGCAGCCCCTCCACCGGCTATGGCTACACCTTC.